This entry features one T cell receptor beta chain sequence. Its antigen is unidentified. Germline V gene lookup returns CDR1 SGHNT and CDR2 YENEEA. Trimming shortened V by 0 bases and J by 2 bases, and 7 bases separated the two germline ends. The CDR3 totals 14 residues. Specified treatment: oral pan-JAK inhibitor, 5-10 mg twice daily. This entry is derived from a study of CD8+ T cells in alopecia areata. Study at large: Treated patients took oral tofacitinib at 5 to 10 mg twice daily. Study outcomes and limitations: Greater clonality was observed in lesional scalp samples, especially alopecia totalis/universalis, versus normal scalp. Scalp clonality and expanded CD8+ clones among the top 100 showed significant decreases with tofacitinib. Patients showed less clear TCR sequence sharing than mice, possibly partly because of HLA diversity.

Sequencing relied on a cDNA template that was reverse transcribed from extracted RNA. Here immunoSEQ multiplex PCR was the method, and the copy in TCRdb shows in-frame clones only, minus some. Among 150,000 to 250,000 clones listed, more than 55% were seen once. The receptor comes from a human donor with alopecia areata. Specimen: CD4+ T cells sorted from blood, collected at week 4, from a patient treated with tofacitinib. This chain links TRBV11-3 with TRBJ1-2; unclear D gene. The CDR3 coding sequence is TGTGCCAGCAGCTTAGATCCCAGAAACTATGGCTACACCTTC. Protein product: CASSLDPRNYGYTF.